Below are 19 T cell receptor beta chains sequenced from a single sample in a study of blood T cell repertoires in COVID-19. The repertoire was sequenced with immunoSEQ multiplex PCR; TCRdb's copy has only in-frame clones and lacks some. The sample includes approximately 170,000 clones, less than 90% of them seen just once. The material sequenced was peripheral blood. The receptors were gathered from a woman aged 55 to 70 with COVID-19, enrolled during active disease.

The rearrangement uses TRBV5-1 and TRBJ1-5; D ambiguous. The CDR3 sequence is 13 residues long. Between the trimmed V and J ends, which lost 7 bases and 5 bases, there was a span of 13 bases. The germline gives CDR1 SGHRS, CDR2 YFSETQ. The CDR3 coding sequence is TGCGCCAGCCCCAGACCCGCGGATCAGCCCCAGCATTTT. This sequence encodes CASPRPADQPQHF.

J is TRBJ2-7 and V is TRBV6-6; 7 bases fit TRBD2. This CDR3 region has 15 residues. Per germline, CDR1 MNHNY and CDR2 SVGAGI (reference sequence). With V trimmed by 7 bases and J by 7 bases, 16 bases remained unmatched. CDR3 DNA: TGTGCCAGCACCCCGGCCTCGGGGGAGGGTTGGGAGCAGTACTTC. Translated: CASTPASGEGWEQYF.

The CDR3 bases are TGTGCCACCAGCAGAGACAGGTACACTGAAGCTTTCTTT. It yields the protein CATSRDRYTEAFF. The rearrangement links TRBV15 to TRBJ1-1; D remains unclear. V was cut by 0 bases and J by 3 bases, with 5 bases left in between. Per germline, CDR1 LNHNV and CDR2 YYDKDF (reference sequence). The CDR3 length is 13 residues.

The V call is TRBV5-1, the J call TRBJ2-7; a weak D match, TRBD2 (5 bases). The germline V gene encodes CDR1 SGHRS and CDR2 YFSETQ. CDR3 length equals 14 residues. V lost 0 bases to trimming and J lost 4 bases, with 11 bases between them. The CDR3 DNA reads TGCGCCAGCAGCTTGGCGGACTTAGGATACGAGCAGTACTTC. As protein: CASSLADLGYEQYF.

The chain has TRBV4-1 and TRBJ2-7; 8 positions agree with TRBD2. Germline V CDR1 and CDR2: MGHRA, YSYEKL. This CDR3 has 16 residues. After removal of 4 bases from V and 6 bases from J, the junction contained 14 bases not matched to a gene. In DNA, the CDR3 is TGCGCCAGCAGCCTTCGTTTAATCGGCGGGGGGTTCGAGCAGTACTTC. Its protein product is CASSLRLIGGGFEQYF.

In its sample, this clone was seen once. The genes are TRBV19 and TRBJ1-1, with D unclear. The CDR3 length is 13 residues. Germline assignment: CDR1 LNHDA and CDR2 SQIVND (reference sequence). V lost 7 bases and J 6 bases, leaving 15 bases between the germline ends. The CDR3 is CASNFRFLSEAFF. For the CDR3, the DNA is TGTGCCAGTAATTTTCGGTTTCTGTCTGAAGCTTTCTTT.

The chain's CDR3 is CASTTYLGGYTF. The CDR3 nucleotides read TGTGCCAGCACCACTTATCTAGGAGGCTACACCTTC. The genes are TRBV6-5 and TRBJ1-2; D is undetermined. The V gene's germline CDR1 is MNHEY and CDR2 SVGAGI. Trimming pared 7 bases from V and 8 bases from J, leaving 14 bases between. CDR3 length: 12 residues.

This chain links TRBV27 with TRBJ2-1, with TRBD2 matching 7 bases. Germline CDR1 MNHEY, CDR2 SMNVEV (reference sequence). This CDR3 has 16 residues. V was clipped by 3 bases and J by 9 bases; unmatched bases: 14. CDR3 coding DNA: TGTGCCAGCAGTTTCCACGCTAGCGGCCGTGCGGGTGAGCAGTTCTTC. Translating it yields CASSFHASGRAGEQFF.

The V call is TRBV5-5, the J call TRBJ2-1; 7 nucleotides agree with TRBD2. J gave up 0 bases and V 0 bases, and 0 bases lay outside the gene matches. The CDR3 loop spans 15 amino acids. The V gene's germline CDR1 is SGHKS and CDR2 YYEKEE (reference sequence). Here the CDR3 DNA reads TGTGCCAGCAGCTTGGGCGGGAGCTCCTACAATGAGCAGTTCTTC. This codes for CASSLGGSSYNEQFF.

V gene TRBV6-2 or TRBV6-3 combines with J gene TRBJ2-7; 9 bases agree with TRBD2. CDR3 length: 16 residues. Germline trimming cut 2 bases from V and 4 bases from J; bases unmatched to any gene: 9. Per the germline V gene, CDR1 is MNHEY and CDR2 is SVGEGT. This chain's CDR3 is CASSYGNSGSRYEQYF. CDR3 sequence (DNA): TGTGCCAGCAGTTACGGTAATAGCGGGAGTAGGTACGAGCAGTACTTC.

The rearrangement uses TRBV7-9 and TRBJ2-5; TRBD1 aligns across 7 bases. The germline V gene encodes CDR1 SEHNR and CDR2 FQNEAQ (reference sequence). The V segment lost 2 bases and the J segment 2 bases; nucleotides outside the gene matches: 2. The CDR3 has 14 amino acids. CDR3 residues: CASSLPGGQETQYF. For the CDR3, the DNA is TGTGCCAGCAGCTTACCAGGGGGACAAGAGACCCAGTACTTC. Using reference TRBV7-9 and TRBJ2-5 for the parts outside the CDR3, the full variable domain is DTGVSQNPRHKITKRGQNVTFRCDPISEHNRLYWYRQTLGQGPEFLTYFQNEAQLEKSRLLSDRFSAERPKGSFSTLEIQRTEQGDSAMYLCASSLPGGQETQYFGPGTRLLVL.

The V and J genes are TRBV27 and TRBJ1-5, with D uncertain. The ends were cut back, 3 bases at V and 0 bases at J, with 9 bases in the middle. The CDR3 is 15 amino acids. In germline, CDR1 is MNHEY, CDR2 SMNVEV (reference sequence). The CDR3 region has the DNA TGTGCCAGCAGTTTGGCGGGGTATAGCAATCAGCCCCAGCATTTT. Protein product: CASSLAGYSNQPQHF.

This rearrangement joins TRBV5-6 to TRBJ1-2, with 8 bases that match TRBD1. In germline, CDR1 is SGHDT, CDR2 YYEEEE. The CDR3 consists of 17 residues. Trimming removed 3 bases from V and 8 bases from J; junction bases left unmatched: 18. In DNA, the CDR3 is TGTGCCAGCAGCTCATACGGCTGGCAGGGGGCTGTAGAAGGCTACACCTTC. Its protein product is CASSSYGWQGAVEGYTF.

The chain joins TRBV28 to TRBJ1-1; maybe TRBD1 (6 bases). V dropped 3 bases and J dropped 11 bases, with 16 bases sitting between them. CDR3 length: 13 residues. The germline CDR1 and CDR2 sequences are MDHEN and SYDVKM. The CDR3 DNA reads as TGTGCCAGCAGTTTCCGTGCCAGCGGGGGCGCTTTCTTT. Amino acid sequence: CASSFRASGGAFF.

The chain has TRBV11-2 and TRBJ2-5; weak D call: TRBD2 (6 bases). This CDR3 is built from 12 residues. Trimming pared 3 bases from V and 6 bases from J, leaving 8 bases between. Germline lookup yields CDR1 SGHAT and CDR2 FQNNGV. CDR3 in amino acids: CASSFGGQTQYF. CDR3 coding DNA: TGTGCCAGCAGCTTCGGGGGACAGACCCAGTACTTC.

The chain carries TRBV5-1 and TRBJ2-1; tentative D call: TRBD2 (5 bases). Germline V gives CDR1 SGHRS, CDR2 YFSETQ. Between the trimmed V and J ends, which lost 10 bases and 3 bases, there was a span of 20 bases. CDR3 size: 15 residues. The CDR3 coding sequence is TGCGCCTCCAGGACGGACTTAGTACTCTACAATGAGCAGTTCTTC. Translated, it gives CASRTDLVLYNEQFF.

The rearrangement uses TRBV27 and TRBJ2-3, with TRBD2 as a possible D gene (5 bases). CDR3 size: 19 residues. The V gene's germline CDR1 is MNHEY and CDR2 SMNVEV (reference sequence). V was cut by 1 base and J by 0 bases, with 20 bases left in between. CDR3 residues: CASSLWVARGGLSTDTQYF. CDR3 sequence (DNA): TGTGCCAGCAGTTTATGGGTAGCGCGCGGAGGACTCAGCACAGATACGCAGTATTTT.

This clone occurred once. The chain is built from TRBV14 and TRBJ2-1; 7 bases line up with TRBD2. The CDR3 runs to 14 residues. V lost 0 bases to trimming and J lost 5 bases; unmatched junction nucleotides: 1. Germline V CDR1 and CDR2: SGHDN, FVKESK. CDR3 sequence reads: CASSQDRGDNEQFF. Here the CDR3 DNA reads TGTGCCAGCAGCCAAGATCGGGGGGACAATGAGCAGTTCTTC.

The V gene is TRBV2, the J gene TRBJ2-7, with a weak D call TRBD1 (5 bases). The CDR3 consists of 14 residues. V gave up 8 bases and J gave up 1 base, with 15 bases separating them. The germline V gene encodes CDR1 SNHLY and CDR2 FYNNEI. The CDR3 coding sequence is TGTGCCAGCGCAACAGGACCACCTTCCTACGAGCAGTACTTC. Its protein is CASATGPPSYEQYF.